This TCR beta chain came from a study of blood T cell repertoires in COVID-19. Background on the study: Some COVID-19 samples were acute and others convalescent; all came from the United States, Italy and Spain. PBMCs, B-cell-depleted T cells, or T cells were the source of the cDNA or gDNA that made up the material.

Enrolled during active infection, Seattle patients were then followed longitudinally. Germline lookup yields CDR1 KGHSH and CDR2 LQKENI. Deletions cut 2 bases from V and 4 bases from J, with 16 bases between. This CDR3 is 16 amino acids long. The table came from immunoSEQ multiplex PCR; TCRdb's copy has only in-frame clones and leaves some out. The data show about 260,000 clones, over 80% seen once. The chain recombines TRBV18 with TRBJ2-3; TRBD1 might be the D (6 bases). This TCR came from a woman aged 65 to 85 with COVID-19, enrolled during active disease. Sequencing was done on a sample of peripheral blood. The CDR3 reads CASSPGTTGWADTQYF. The CDR3 DNA is TGTGCCAGCTCACCAGGGACCACAGGGTGGGCAGATACGCAGTATTTT. Combining the CDR3 with reference TRBV18 and TRBJ2-3 gives the whole variable domain NAGVMQNPRHLVRRRGQEARLRCSPMKGHSHVYWYRQLPEEGLKFMVYLQKENIIDESGMPKERFSAEFPKEGPSILRIQQVVRGDSAAYFCASSPGTTGWADTQYFGPGTRLTVL.